Shown below are 13 T cell receptor beta chains from a single sample sequenced in a study of blood T cell repertoires in COVID-19. Profiling relied on immunoSEQ multiplex PCR, and the TCRdb table lists in-frame clones only, not all of them. The table shows fewer than 250,000 clones, with 70% to 90% occurring only once. Sequenced input: peripheral blood. These receptors were collected from a man in his fifties or sixties with acute or convalescent COVID-19.

The genes are TRBV10-3 and TRBJ1-3; a weak D match, TRBD1 (5 bases). In germline, CDR1 is ENHRY, CDR2 SYGVKD. V was cut by 2 bases and J by 0 bases, with 11 bases left in between. This CDR3 contains 16 residues. DNA of the CDR3: TGTGCCATCAGTGAGATGACAGCGAGCTCTGGAAACACCATATATTTT. Amino acid sequence: CAISEMTASSGNTIYF.

The chain has TRBV19 and TRBJ2-7, with a weak D call TRBD1 (5 bases). The CDR3 is made up of 13 amino acids. V was shortened by 3 bases and J by 1 base, with 7 bases between the two germline ends. CDR1 is LNHDA and CDR2 is SQIVND in the germline V gene (reference sequence). The CDR3 DNA reads as TGTGCCAGTAGTATGCAGGGATCCTACGAGCAGTACTTC. Protein sequence: CASSMQGSYEQYF.

The rearrangement links TRBV5-1 to TRBJ1-4, with 7 bases lining up with TRBD1. Unmatched junction bases numbered 6, after V lost 0 bases and J lost 7 bases. This CDR3 has 15 amino acids. In germline, CDR1 is SGHRS, CDR2 YFSETQ. CDR3 sequence reads: CASSLALRGSEKLFF. The CDR3 region has the DNA TGCGCCAGCAGCTTGGCCCTCAGGGGGTCTGAAAAACTGTTTTTT.

The chain is built from TRBV10-3 and TRBJ2-7; no definite D call. The CDR3 is 15 residues long. Germline V lookup: CDR1 ENHRY, CDR2 SYGVKD. Trimming shortened V by 0 bases and J by 2 bases, and 11 bases separated the two germline ends. The CDR3, as DNA: TGTGCCATCAGTGAGTCGGGCGCAGTTACCTACGAGCAGTACTTC. Protein: CAISESGAVTYEQYF.

This chain links TRBV28 with TRBJ1-2; 8 bases are a match to TRBD1. This CDR3 region has 15 residues. V lost 4 bases, J lost 4 bases, and 8 bases stayed unmatched. Germline V lookup: CDR1 MDHEN, CDR2 SYDVKM. The CDR3 loop is CASSYRDGTGYGYTF. Here the CDR3 DNA reads TGTGCCAGCAGTTACCGAGACGGGACAGGCTATGGCTACACCTTC.

In DNA form, the CDR3 reads TGTGCCAGCAGCTCAGCCGGGACAGGGATCTCGGCCTATGGCTACACCTTC. As protein: CASSSAGTGISAYGYTF. This rearrangement joins TRBV5-4 to TRBJ1-2, with TRBD1 identical over 9 bases. J was trimmed by 4 bases and V by 3 bases; bases with no gene match: 13. The germline V gene encodes CDR1 SGHNT and CDR2 YYREEE (reference sequence). The CDR3 extends over 17 amino acids.

The rearrangement links TRBV7-8 to TRBJ2-3; the match to TRBD2 covers 11 bases. Germline values: CDR1 SGHVS, CDR2 FQNEAQ. The J segment lost 2 bases and the V segment lost 6 bases, leaving 7 bases of the junction unmatched. The CDR3 has 16 amino acids. The CDR3 region is CASRVALAGDTDTQYF. CDR3 DNA: TGTGCCAGCAGGGTTGCACTAGCGGGAGACACAGATACGCAGTATTTT.

As for this clone: A read error is likely, as this CDR3 ends without the conserved phenylalanine or tryptophan. The limits of the CDR3 on the DNA are not certain, so only TCRdb's listed CDR3 is given. The chain uses TRBV7-6 and TRBJ1-4; the DNA was not used to check the table's D call, TRBD1. The CDR3 has 9 amino acids, counting both end residues. Germline loops: CDR1 SGHVS, CDR2 FNYEAQ. The CDR3 reads CASSNRATA.

The chain employs TRBV2 and TRBJ2-5; 8 positions match TRBD1. Germline V CDR1 and CDR2: SNHLY, FYNNEI. Trimming cost V 6 bases and J 1 base; bases outside gene matches: 1. There are 13 residues in the CDR3. CDR3 region: CASRDRAQETQYF. CDR3 nucleotide sequence: TGTGCCAGCAGGGACAGGGCCCAAGAGACCCAGTACTTC.

This chain joins TRBV5-1 and TRBJ2-2; TRBD1 might be the D (6 bases). Germline CDR1 SGHRS, CDR2 YFSETQ. Trimming stripped 0 bases from V and 11 bases from J, with 14 bases between. This CDR3 is built from 14 residues. CDR3 bases: TGCGCCAGCAGCTTGGCAGGGGATCCCACAGAGCTGTTTTTT. This sequence encodes CASSLAGDPTELFF.

This rearrangement joins TRBV2 to TRBJ1-1; 10 bases map to TRBD1. The CDR3 spans 15 residues. V dropped 10 bases and J dropped 2; count of bases not matched to a gene: 10. From germline, CDR1 is SNHLY and CDR2 FYNNEI. The CDR3 protein is CATRDRGFSNTEAFF. CDR3 in DNA: TGTGCCACCAGGGACAGGGGCTTTTCTAACACTGAAGCTTTCTTT.

This sequence joins TRBV7-2 and TRBJ2-5; 7 positions match TRBD2. CDR1 and CDR2 (germline): SGHTA, FQGNSA. CDR3 size: 16 residues. The J segment lost 5 bases and the V segment lost 5 bases, leaving 14 bases of the junction unmatched. The CDR3 coding sequence is TGTGCCAGCAGCCCCCTTCTAGCGGCACCTGGGGAGACCCAGTACTTC. Amino acid sequence: CASSPLLAAPGETQYF.

This rearrangement joins TRBV11-2 to TRBJ2-7; D is uncertain. With 6 bases removed from V and 7 bases from J, the gap between germline ends came to 19 bases. Looked up from germline, CDR1 is SGHAT and CDR2 is FQNNGV. CDR3 size: 14 residues. CDR3 residues: CASSLTRGVLEQYF. The CDR3 DNA is TGTGCCAGCAGTTTAACCCGAGGTGTTTTGGAGCAGTACTTC.